This T cell receptor (beta chain) came from a study of shared clonotypes between healthy human individuals. Study conclusions and caveats: Sampling included only blood; tissue repertoires likely differ.

Healthy HIV-negative adults without recent acute infections or vaccinations served as donors. Points on this clone: What it binds is unknown.

The CDR3 totals 17 residues. Looked up from germline, CDR1 is SEHNR and CDR2 is FQNEAQ (reference sequence). The V end was cut by 3 bases, the J end by 2 bases, with 19 bases between. Deep-level running was used for the assay. Researchers divided each subset's genomic DNA evenly across several immunoSEQ plates. Sequenced by immunoSEQ multiplex PCR; TCRdb stores in-frame clones only, minus some. Here the sample spans over a million clones, around 78% being singletons. Sequenced: memory CD4+ T cells from PBMCs. The subset is: CD45RA-negative fraction. The chain is built from TRBV7-9 and TRBJ2-5; D possibly corresponds to TRBD2 (7 bases). The sequence was collected from a man between 18 and 35 years old in good health. Some clones in this sample may be carry-over from other donors' samples. The CDR3 region is CASSLGAASGFQETQYF. The CDR3 coding sequence is TGTGCCAGCAGCTTGGGGGCGGCTAGCGGATTTCAAGAGACCCAGTACTTC.